The 23 T cell receptor beta chains given below trace back to one sample, sequenced in a study of Ad26.COV2.S vaccination and SARS-CoV-2 variants. As to treatment: some 19 received Ad26.COV2.S at low or high dose, single or two shots; roughly five received placebo; per-sample allocation not given. Sampling took place 63 days after the first vaccine or placebo injection. The assay was immunoSEQ multiplex PCR, and TCRdb's table has in-frame clones only and misses some. The table lists hundreds of thousands of clones, 80% to 90% of them singletons. The input for sequencing was peripheral blood, taken in a trial of Ad26.COV2.S vaccine versus placebo. These receptors were obtained from a person aged 18-60 years who received the Ad26.COV2.S COVID-19 vaccine or a placebo.

The chain recombines TRBV28 with TRBJ1-2, with no clear D. CDR1 and CDR2 (germline): MDHEN, SYDVKM. V gave up 4 bases and J gave up 8 bases, with 14 bases separating them. The CDR3 runs 13 residues. CDR3: CASSSPGPAGYTF. In DNA, the CDR3 is TGTGCCAGCAGTTCCCCTGGCCCTGCCGGCTACACCTTC.

The chain combines TRBV7-2 with TRBJ2-1; 10 nucleotides match TRBD1. Germline V CDR1 and CDR2: SGHTA, FQGNSA. V lost 5 bases to trimming and J lost 7 bases; unmatched junction nucleotides: 8. This CDR3 is built from 15 residues. CDR3 residues: CASSPRDRGWNEQFF. CDR3 nucleotide sequence: TGTGCCAGCAGCCCCCGGGACAGGGGTTGGAATGAGCAGTTCTTC.

In the case of this clone: The same CDR3 also results from other DNA sequences found in this sample. This chain uses TRBV2 with TRBJ1-2; the D gene is possibly TRBD1 (6 bases). Trimming left V 8 bases short and J 4 bases short, with 11 bases between. This CDR3 contains 12 residues. The V gene's germline CDR1 is SNHLY and CDR2 FYNNEI. The CDR3 bases are TGTGCCAGCTGGGAAGGGGGCTATGGCTACACCTTC. This codes for CASWEGGYGYTF.

The CDR3 is CATQQGNQPQHF. The DNA of the CDR3 is TGTGCCACCCAACAGGGGAATCAGCCCCAGCATTTT. V usage is TRBV27 and J usage is TRBJ1-5; 7 nucleotides match TRBD1. The length of the CDR3 is 12 residues. Trimming took 10 bases from V and 4 from J; bases not matched to a gene: 4. Germline CDR1 and CDR2: MNHEY and SMNVEV (reference sequence).

The rearrangement links TRBV4-1 to TRBJ1-5; tentatively, D is TRBD1 (6 bases). V lost 1 base and J lost 5, with 12 bases in between. Germline values: CDR1 MGHRA, CDR2 YSYEKL. The length of the CDR3 is 15 residues. The CDR3 loop reads CASSQVRGGDQPQHF. The CDR3 coding sequence is TGCGCCAGCAGCCAAGTTAGGGGGGGCGATCAGCCCCAGCATTTT.

V and J are TRBV25-1 and TRBJ2-7; tentative D call: TRBD2 (6 bases). The germline V and J ends were trimmed by 3 bases and 0 bases, with 9 bases remaining between them. CDR1 MGHDK and CDR2 SYGVNS come from the germline V gene. This CDR3 is built from 14 residues. CDR3 protein: CASSDRGFSYEQYF. The CDR3 bases are TGTGCCAGCAGTGACCGGGGGTTCTCCTACGAGCAGTACTTC.

The chain employs TRBV9 and TRBJ2-1; 14 nucleotides match TRBD2. Germline loops: CDR1 SGDLS, CDR2 YYNGEE. V lost 4 bases, J lost 0 bases, and 9 bases stayed unmatched. The CDR3 contains 19 residues. CDR3 in DNA: TGTGCCAGCAGCCCGTGGACTAGCGGGAGGATTAGCTCCTACAATGAGCAGTTCTTC. Translated: CASSPWTSGRISSYNEQFF.

This chain uses TRBV18 with TRBJ2-1, with a tentative D call TRBD1 (6 bases). Germline CDR1 and CDR2: KGHSH and LQKENI. This CDR3 has 15 residues. The germline V and J ends were trimmed by 3 bases and 6 bases, with 15 bases remaining between them. The CDR3 DNA is TGTGCCAGCTCACCTTTACAGGGAGTTGGCAATGAGCAGTTCTTC. This sequence encodes CASSPLQGVGNEQFF.

V gene TRBV18 combines with J gene TRBJ2-7; 10 bases are shared with TRBD2. The junction had 1 base not matched to a gene; V was cut back by 0 bases and J by 5 bases. CDR3 length: 14 amino acids. The germline CDR1 and CDR2 sequences are KGHSH and LQKENI. The CDR3 coding sequence is TGTGCCAGCTCACCACCTAGCGGGAGGAACGAGCAGTACTTC. It translates to CASSPPSGRNEQYF.

This clone turned up a few times. The chain joins TRBV5-1 to TRBJ2-7, with TRBD1 identical over 11 bases. Germline assignment: CDR1 SGHRS and CDR2 YFSETQ. The CDR3 consists of 15 residues. Trimming took 2 bases from V and 6 from J; bases not matched to a gene: 7. The CDR3 region has the DNA TGCGCCAGCAGCTTTGCCGGACAGGGGGCAGGCGAGCAGTACTTC. Translated: CASSFAGQGAGEQYF.

The chain uses TRBV6-5 and TRBJ2-7, with 10 bases matching TRBD1. V was clipped by 5 bases and J by 0 bases; unmatched bases: 4. The CDR3 is made up of 15 amino acids. In germline, CDR1 is MNHEY, CDR2 SVGAGI. This CDR3 reads CASSTGQGGSYEQYF. The CDR3 DNA reads as TGTGCCAGCAGTACTGGACAGGGGGGCTCCTACGAGCAGTACTTC.

Only one count was recorded for this clone. This sequence joins TRBV6-6 and TRBJ2-7, with 10 positions matching TRBD2. This CDR3 spans 15 amino acids. V shed 8 bases, J shed 1 base, and the junction held 8 bases outside the gene matches. The germline V gene encodes CDR1 MNHNY and CDR2 SVGAGI (reference sequence). CDR3 loop: CASGALAGVSYEQYF. The CDR3 DNA reads TGTGCCAGCGGGGCCCTAGCGGGAGTGTCCTACGAGCAGTACTTC.

The chain has TRBV7-3 and TRBJ2-3; no reliable D call. Germline-derived CDR1 and CDR2 are SGHTA and FQGTGA. The CDR3 totals 15 residues. The ends were cut back, 5 bases at V and 3 bases at J, with 15 bases in the middle. In DNA, the CDR3 is TGTGCCAGCAGCCCCGTGGGCAGGCGTACAGATACGCAGTATTTT. It yields the protein CASSPVGRRTDTQYF.

The V and J genes are TRBV28 and TRBJ2-5; no clear D gene. Trimming took 4 bases from V and 5 from J, leaving 8 bases between them. Germline V gene sequence: CDR1 MDHEN, CDR2 SYDVKM. CDR3 length: 12 amino acids. Written as DNA, the CDR3 is TGTGCCAGCAGTTCCCCTATGGAGACCCAGTACTTC. Protein: CASSSPMETQYF.

V is TRBV2 and J is TRBJ2-7; the match to TRBD1 covers 7 bases. This CDR3 region has 12 residues. V dropped 7 bases and J dropped 6; count of bases not matched to a gene: 6. CDR1 is SNHLY and CDR2 is FYNNEI in the germline V gene. CDR3 DNA: TGTGCCAGCACCCCGGACAGGTTCGAGCAGTACTTC. As protein: CASTPDRFEQYF.

The rearrangement joins TRBV25-1 to TRBJ1-1; maybe TRBD1 (5 bases). The CDR3 has 14 residues. Trimming took 7 bases from V and 3 from J, leaving 15 bases between them. CDR1 and CDR2 (germline): MGHDK, SYGVNS. This chain's CDR3 is CASIPRAEDTEAFF. CDR3 in DNA: TGTGCCAGCATCCCCAGGGCCGAGGACACTGAAGCTTTCTTT.

The chain carries TRBV18 and TRBJ2-4; the D gene is possibly TRBD1 (7 bases). Germline V lookup: CDR1 KGHSH, CDR2 LQKENI. CDR3 length equals 17 residues. V was cut by 1 base and J by 1 base, with 14 bases left in between. The CDR3 is CASSPQEGAAAKNIQYF. CDR3 in DNA: TGTGCCAGCTCACCACAGGAGGGGGCTGCGGCCAAAAACATTCAGTACTTC.

The chain links TRBV19 to TRBJ2-2; 7 bases fit TRBD2. Germline CDR1 LNHDA, CDR2 SQIVND (reference sequence). CDR3 length: 15 residues. The ends lost 7 bases at V and 6 bases at J; junction bases unmatched: 11. The CDR3 loop is CASKTLTSLPGELFF. In DNA, the CDR3 is TGTGCCAGTAAGACCTTGACTAGCCTGCCCGGGGAGCTGTTTTTT.

V and J are TRBV3-1 (or the pseudogene TRBV3-2) and TRBJ1-1; the D is unclear. The ends were cut back, 1 base at V and 6 bases at J, with 6 bases in the middle. This CDR3 is built from 12 residues. The germline V gene has CDR1 LGHDT and CDR2 YNNKEL (reference sequence). CDR3 region: CASSQASAEAFF. In nucleotides, the CDR3 is TGTGCCAGCAGCCAAGCAAGCGCTGAAGCTTTCTTT.

CDR3 in DNA: TGTGCCAGCAGCCCGGGACTAGCGAGCTCCTACGAGCAGTACTTC. It codes for CASSPGLASSYEQYF. The rearrangement uses TRBV7-2 and TRBJ2-7, with 10 bases lining up with TRBD2. Germline trimming cut 5 bases from V and 0 bases from J; bases unmatched to any gene: 4. The CDR3 is 15 residues long. The germline CDR1 and CDR2 sequences are SGHTA and FQGNSA.

This clone has just a few counts. The chain is built from TRBV6-5 and TRBJ1-2; a weak D match, TRBD1 (6 bases). V lost 0 bases, J lost 2 bases, and 13 bases lay in between. CDR1 is MNHEY and CDR2 is SVGAGI in the germline V gene. The length of the CDR3 is 16 residues. The chain's CDR3 is CASSYSWNQGNYGYTF. The CDR3 coding sequence is TGTGCCAGCAGTTACTCTTGGAATCAGGGGAACTATGGCTACACCTTC.

This clone was detected once. CDR3 sequence reads: CASSPEQGPPLHF. In DNA, the CDR3 is TGTGCCAGCAGCCCTGAACAGGGGCCACCCCTCCACTTT. The chain has TRBV7-9 and TRBJ1-6; 7 bases are a match to TRBD1. The CDR3 sequence is 13 residues long. CDR1 is SEHNR and CDR2 is FQNEAQ in the germline V gene (reference sequence). After removal of 5 bases from V and 11 bases from J, the junction contained 6 bases not matched to a gene.

V gene TRBV3-1 (or the pseudogene TRBV3-2) combines with J gene TRBJ1-2; no reliable D call. Germline CDR1 and CDR2: LGHDT and YNNKEL (reference sequence). The CDR3 totals 12 residues. Between the trimmed V and J ends, which lost 1 base and 4 bases, there was a span of 4 bases. The CDR3 nucleotides are TGTGCCAGCAGCCAAGCGGGCTATGGCTACACCTTC. Translation: CASSQAGYGYTF.